Described below is a single T cell receptor beta chain sequence and its context. What it binds is not known. These data come from a study of shared clonotypes between healthy human individuals. The wider study: Three CD4 naive, three CD4 memory, two CD8 naive and one CD8 memory plate were used per donor.

Here immunoSEQ multiplex PCR was the method, and the copy in TCRdb shows in-frame clones only, minus some. The sample records over 850,000 clones, around 82% being singletons. The V gene's germline CDR1 is MDHEN and CDR2 SYDVKM. V was cut by 5 bases and J by 4 bases, with 9 bases left in between. This CDR3 has 13 residues. Study-wide points: Memory subsets generally showed lower estimated richness than naive subsets.

This receptor was identified in a man between 18 and 29 years old in good health. Some clones in this sample may be carry-over from other donors' samples. Source material: memory CD4+ T cells from PBMCs. Regarding subset: CD45RA-negative fraction. J is TRBJ1-3 and V is TRBV28; D gene unclear. CDR3 loop: CASSILGGNTIYF. As DNA, the CDR3 is TGTGCCAGCAGTATATTGGGAGGAAACACCATATATTTT.